This TCR beta chain emerged from a study of blood T cell repertoires in COVID-19. Germline loops: CDR1 SEHNR, CDR2 FQNEAQ (reference sequence). V lost 1 base to trimming and J lost 0 bases, with 13 bases between them. The CDR3 length is 16 residues. Measured with immunoSEQ multiplex PCR; TCRdb has only the in-frame clones, and not every one. The sample lists over 110,000 clones, roughly 88% seen once, with around 1.7% in the top ten. This clone has only a few counts. The chain uses TRBV7-9 and TRBJ2-7; possibly TRBD1 for D (6 bases). The specimen sequenced was peripheral blood. The receptor comes from a woman aged 45 to 65 with acute or convalescent COVID-19. This chain's CDR3 is CASSLEGQMGSYEQYF. As DNA, the CDR3 is TGTGCCAGCAGCTTAGAGGGACAAATGGGCTCCTACGAGCAGTACTTC.